What follows are 7 T cell receptor beta chains derived from one specimen sequenced in a study of T cell changes during pregnancy in multiple sclerosis. Generated by immunoSEQ multiplex PCR, the TCRdb table keeps only in-frame clones and is missing some. Of 45,000 to 50,000 clones in the sample, 80% to 95% were seen once. The sample in question was peripheral blood, obtained in the third trimester of pregnancy. Receptors were obtained from a female donor with multiple sclerosis, enrolled in a pregnancy study.

The V and J genes are TRBV28 and TRBJ1-4; D is possibly TRBD1 (6 bases). This CDR3 contains 12 residues. CDR1 MDHEN and CDR2 SYDVKM come from the germline V gene. Trimming shortened V by 5 bases and J by 7 bases, and 8 bases separated the two germline ends. The CDR3 bases are TGTGCCAGCAGTACAGGGCTTGAAAAACTGTTTTTT. This gives the protein CASSTGLEKLFF.

The chain recombines TRBV9 with TRBJ2-6; maybe TRBD1 (6 bases). The germline gives CDR1 SGDLS, CDR2 YYNGEE. V lost 0 bases and J lost 3, with 19 bases in between. This CDR3 comprises 19 residues. CDR3 bases: TGTGCCAGCAGCGTAGCTCCTACAGGGCTAGGTAGTGGGGCCAACGTCCTGACTTTC. It codes for CASSVAPTGLGSGANVLTF.

The chain combines TRBV9 with TRBJ1-2; 8 bases are a match to TRBD1. The CDR3 has 15 residues. The V and J ends lost 0 bases and 8 bases, in that order; junction bases with no gene match: 9. The germline CDR1 and CDR2 sequences are SGDLS and YYNGEE. CDR3 bases: TGTGCCAGCAGCGTAGTTCCAGGGGGCTATCTGGGCTACACCTTC. Translation gives CASSVVPGGYLGYTF.

The chain carries TRBV5-1 and TRBJ2-2, with D possibly TRBD1 on 6 matching bases. This CDR3 is built from 14 residues. Trimming stripped 7 bases from V and 5 bases from J, with 15 bases between. Germline values: CDR1 SGHRS, CDR2 YFSETQ. The chain's CDR3 is CASLPGDGTGELFF. The CDR3 bases are TGCGCCAGCTTGCCAGGGGATGGAACCGGGGAGCTGTTTTTT.

The rearrangement joins TRBV4-3 to TRBJ2-7; 8 bases agree with TRBD2. The CDR3 runs 15 residues. The germline V gene encodes CDR1 LGHNA and CDR2 YSLEER. With V trimmed by 0 bases and J by 3 bases, 4 bases remained unmatched. In DNA, the CDR3 is TGCGCCAGCAGCCAAGATGCAGCGGGAGACTACGAGCAGTACTTC. Translated: CASSQDAAGDYEQYF.

The chain links TRBV5-6 to TRBJ2-1; D is ambiguous. This CDR3 region has 15 residues. V lost 2 bases and J 1 base, leaving 10 bases between the germline ends. Germline CDR1 SGHDT, CDR2 YYEEEE. The CDR3 region is CASSFMRDSYNEQFF. The CDR3 DNA follows: TGTGCCAGCAGCTTCATGCGTGATTCCTACAATGAGCAGTTCTTC.

The chain combines TRBV4-3 with TRBJ2-7; D is perhaps TRBD1 (6 bases). V was shortened by 0 bases and J by 3 bases, with 9 bases between the two germline ends. Germline CDR1 reads LGHNA; CDR2 reads YSLEER. The CDR3 extends over 14 amino acids. The CDR3 region is CASSQDFRGYEQYF. CDR3 DNA sequence: TGCGCCAGCAGCCAAGATTTCAGGGGCTACGAGCAGTACTTC.